A selection of T cell receptor beta chains follows, all from one sample in a study of cytomegalovirus exposure and HLA in healthy donors. Clones were sequenced by immunoSEQ multiplex PCR, and TCRdb holds only the in-frame ones, with some missing. The sample holds 100,000 to 150,000 clones; about 80% are singletons and the top ten take 3.6%. Sequenced sample: PBMCs. The receptors here all came from a woman aged 40 to 55 in good health and CMV-seropositive. CDR3s include the opening cysteine and the closing phenylalanine or tryptophan. The D gene is left open where the match is weak. Size tells how often a clone was seen (once, few, many) or the class of an expanded clone, and some rows leave it out.

v_gene	abundance	d_gene	j_gene	CDR3aa	CDR3nt
TRBV5-1	.	TRBD1	TRBJ1-1	CASSFNGQGMPEAFF	TGCGCCAGCAGCTTCAATGGACAGGGGATGCCTGAAGCTTTCTTT
TRBV11-2	.	.	TRBJ2-1	CASSPRYPDGDNEQFF	TGTGCCAGCAGCCCAAGATATCCGGACGGGGACAATGAGCAGTTCTTC
TRBV5-6	.	.	TRBJ2-5	CASSLPQGQETQYF	TGTGCCAGCAGCTTGCCGCAGGGGCAAGAGACCCAGTACTTC
TRBV27	.	TRBD2	TRBJ2-7	CASRTSGSPYEQYF	TGTGCCAGCCGGACTAGCGGTTCCCCCTACGAGCAGTACTTC
TRBV2	.	TRBD2	TRBJ2-7	CASTAGTSGYEQYF	TGTGCCAGCACCGCTGGGACTAGCGGCTACGAGCAGTACTTC
TRBV6-6	.	.	TRBJ1-4	CASYPPGGEKLFF	TGTGCCAGCTACCCACCGGGGGGGGAAAAACTGTTTTTT
TRBV7-8	.	.	TRBJ2-5	CASSFSGRETQYF	TGTGCCAGCAGCTTCTCAGGGCGAGAGACCCAGTACTTC
TRBV29-1	.	.	TRBJ1-2	CSVRAGVWDYGYTF	TGCAGCGTTCGGGCCGGGGTCTGGGACTATGGCTACACCTTC
TRBV5-5	.	TRBD2	TRBJ2-1	CASSDTSGAYNEQFF	TGTGCCAGCAGCGACACTAGCGGTGCCTACAATGAGCAGTTCTTC
TRBV5-1	.	.	TRBJ2-7	CASSFDSDTPTYEQYF	TGCGCCAGCAGCTTCGACAGTGATACTCCCACCTACGAGCAGTACTTC
TRBV4-3	.	TRBD2	TRBJ2-1	CASSQELAGAYNEQFF	TGCGCCAGCAGCCAGGAACTAGCGGGGGCCTACAATGAGCAGTTCTTC
TRBV27	.	TRBD1	TRBJ1-2	CASSLSPGQGAHGYTF	TGTGCCAGCAGTTTATCGCCGGGACAGGGGGCGCATGGCTACACCTTC
TRBV6-5	few	TRBD2	TRBJ2-1	CASSLPAGAHNEQFF	TGTGCCAGCAGCCTCCCCGCGGGAGCCCACAATGAGCAGTTCTTC
TRBV7-9	.	TRBD2	TRBJ2-1	CASSSRLAGYNEQFF	TGTGCCAGCAGCTCAAGACTAGCGGGATACAATGAGCAGTTCTTC
TRBV18	.	TRBD1	TRBJ1-1	CASSHRQGRITEAFF	TGTGCCAGCTCACATAGACAGGGTCGGATCACTGAAGCTTTCTTT
TRBV5-1	.	TRBD2	TRBJ2-5	CASSFDSGETQYF	TGCGCCAGCAGCTTTGATAGCGGGGAGACCCAGTACTTC
TRBV2	.	TRBD2	TRBJ2-7	CASSTGLAGNYEQYF	TGTGCCAGCAGTACCGGACTAGCGGGGAACTACGAGCAGTACTTC
TRBV6-5	once	TRBD1	TRBJ1-1	CASSYSGQRNTEAFF	TGTGCCAGCAGTTACTCGGGACAGCGCAACACTGAAGCTTTCTTT
TRBV5-1	few	TRBD1	TRBJ2-7	CASSIRQGEPYEQYF	TGCGCCAGCAGCATCAGACAGGGAGAGCCCTACGAGCAGTACTTC
TRBV4-2	.	.	TRBJ2-2	CASSQVGGASAIF	TGTGCCAGCAGCCAAGTTGGTGGGGCTAGCGCCATTTTT
TRBV5-1	.	TRBD2	TRBJ2-3	CASSLDTSGNTDTQYF	TGCGCCAGCAGCTTGGATACTAGCGGGAACACAGATACGCAGTATTTT
TRBV10-1	.	.	TRBJ2-3	CASAFEEGADTQYF	TGCGCCAGCGCCTTCGAGGAGGGAGCGGATACGCAGTATTTT
TRBV4-3	.	TRBD2	TRBJ2-3	CASSQDSREDYWADTQYF	TGCGCCAGCAGCCAAGATTCGCGGGAGGATTATTGGGCAGATACGCAGTATTTT
TRBV5-6	.	.	TRBJ1-4	CASSFPGGGESEKLFF	TGTGCCAGCAGCTTCCCAGGAGGAGGGGAAAGTGAAAAACTGTTTTTT
TRBV9	.	.	TRBJ2-7	CASSSYDEQYF	TGTGCCAGCAGCTCGTATGACGAGCAGTACTTC
TRBV7-3	few	TRBD2	TRBJ2-5	CASSLGGRAGETQYF	TGTGCCAGCAGCTTAGGCGGGAGGGCCGGGGAGACCCAGTACTTC
TRBV19	.	TRBD1	TRBJ1-2	CASSTTGTGLLSYTF	TGTGCCAGTAGTACGACAGGGACAGGACTTTTGAGCTACACCTTC
TRBV5-5	.	TRBD1	TRBJ2-1	CASSFRDRLSNEQFF	TGTGCCAGCAGCTTCCGGGACAGGCTTAGCAATGAGCAGTTCTTC
TRBV29-1	.	.	TRBJ1-3	CSVEGPQGSGNTIYF	TGCAGCGTTGAGGGCCCCCAAGGATCTGGAAACACCATATATTTT
TRBV16	.	TRBD1	TRBJ2-3	CASSQGTARTDTQYF	TGTGCCAGCAGCCAAGGGACAGCCCGCACAGATACGCAGTATTTT
TRBV5-6	.	.	TRBJ2-7	CASGNSLRSYEQYF	TGTGCCAGCGGTAACTCCCTTAGATCCTACGAGCAGTACTTC
TRBV30	.	.	TRBJ1-1	CAWKLNTEAFF	TGTGCCTGGAAGCTGAACACTGAAGCTTTCTTT
TRBV9	once	.	TRBJ2-7	CASSVAGSSGIGEQYF	TGTGCCAGCAGCGTAGCTGGTAGTTCGGGTATTGGCGAGCAGTACTTC
TRBV5-3	.	.	TRBJ1-2	CARPGGYTF	TGTGCCAGGCCGGGGGGCTACACCTTC
TRBV5-1	few	.	TRBJ1-1	CASSERTEINTEAFF	TGCGCCAGCAGCGAACGGACAGAGATCAACACTGAAGCTTTCTTT
TRBV4-3	.	TRBD2	TRBJ2-7	CASSQAGGLGEQYF	TGCGCCAGCAGCCAAGCGGGAGGCCTAGGAGAGCAGTACTTC
TRBV5-1	.	TRBD2	TRBJ2-2	CASSSGTSGSLRGELFF	TGCGCCAGCAGCTCCGGGACTAGCGGGAGTTTAAGGGGTGAGCTGTTTTTT
TRBV7-9	.	TRBD1	TRBJ2-5	CASSLDQGAKETQYF	TGTGCCAGCAGCTTAGATCAGGGGGCTAAAGAGACCCAGTACTTC
TRBV28	.	TRBD1	TRBJ2-7	CASSTGTGVCEQYF	TGTGCCAGCAGTACCGGGACAGGGGTTTGCGAGCAGTACTTC
TRBV2	.	.	TRBJ1-4	CASIGGSPPEKLFF	TGTGCCAGCATTGGGGGGTCCCCTCCAGAAAAACTGTTTTTT
TRBV6-1	.	TRBD2	TRBJ2-1	CASSLLAGAYNEQFF	TGTGCCAGCAGTCTGCTAGCGGGGGCCTACAATGAGCAGTTCTTC
TRBV6-5	.	.	TRBJ1-5	CASSASDSLYQPQHF	TGTGCCAGCAGCGCCTCGGACAGCCTTTATCAGCCCCAGCATTTT
TRBV5-4	.	TRBD1	TRBJ2-7	CASSSGGTGGYEQYF	TGTGCCAGCAGCTCCGGAGGGACAGGGGGCTACGAGCAGTACTTC
TRBV27	.	TRBD2	TRBJ2-7	CASSHGLGSYEQYF	TGTGCCAGCAGTCATGGACTAGGCTCCTACGAGCAGTACTTC
TRBV27	few	.	TRBJ2-6	CASSSLSGANVLTF	TGTGCCAGCAGTTCCCTTTCCGGGGCCAACGTCCTGACTTTC
TRBV6-5	.	.	TRBJ1-4	CASSYGRGSANEKLFF	TGTGCCAGCAGTTACGGCAGGGGATCTGCTAATGAAAAACTGTTTTTT
TRBV2	once	TRBD1	TRBJ1-4	CASSQGDREKLFF	TGTGCCAGCAGTCAGGGGGATCGGGAAAAACTGTTTTTT
TRBV28	.	TRBD2	TRBJ2-2	CASSLPRDYVNTGELFF	TGTGCCAGCAGTTTACCCCGGGACTATGTGAACACCGGGGAGCTGTTTTTT
TRBV7-8	.	TRBD2	TRBJ2-3	CASSTPGAGLAGGGTTDTQYF	TGTGCCAGCAGCACCCCTGGCGCAGGCCTAGCGGGAGGAGGGACCACAGATACGCAGTATTTT